The T cell receptor beta chain under discussion was sequenced for a study of shared clonotypes between healthy human individuals. As regards this clone: Its antigen is as yet unknown.

Profiling relied on immunoSEQ multiplex PCR, and the TCRdb table lists in-frame clones only, not all of them. The sample records about 550,000 clones, around 95% being singletons. Study-level points and caveats: Non-shared clonotypes had lower generation probabilities than clonotypes shared by all four sorted-subset donors.

V shed 6 bases, J shed 7 bases, and the junction held 10 bases outside the gene matches. CDR1 MNHEY and CDR2 SMNVEV come from the germline V gene (reference sequence). The CDR3 contains 14 residues. Naive-designated CD8 cells lacked CD45RO, were positively enriched for CCR7, and omitted terminally differentiated effector memory CD45RA+ cells. Adults of Caucasian background living in Nashville, Tennessee made up all donors. This TCR derives from a young woman in good health. This chain uses TRBV27 with TRBJ2-7; 9 bases align to TRBD1. The sequencing sample was made of naive CD8+ T cells sorted from blood. CDR3 region: CASSSGTGYQEQYF. DNA of the CDR3: TGTGCCAGCAGCTCCGGGACAGGGTATCAAGAGCAGTACTTC.